This T cell receptor beta chain was observed in a study of post-analysis software for immune sequencing data. Study findings and constraints: The five TRBV segments detected at higher frequency in patients than in controls included TRBV5-6, TRBV5-1 and TRBV20-1. For normalized Chao1 diversity, multiple sclerosis patients scored significantly lower than controls did.

Germline CDR1 and CDR2: SGHTA and FQGNSA. The V end lost 0 bases, the J end lost 5 bases, and 5 bases lay between the germline ends. The CDR3 is 13 residues long. TCR beta cDNA libraries had unique molecular identifiers. TCRdb re-analysed the PCR reads in MiXCR, keeping a single row per CDR3 protein. The sample holds about 200,000 distinct CDR3 sequences, over 25% seen once. Worth noting for this clonotype: Its antigen remains unknown.

Sequenced input: blood. This TCR was sampled from a girl younger than 18 with multiple sclerosis. This chain joins TRBV7-2 and TRBJ2-4, with no clear D. CDR3 DNA sequence: TGTGCCAGCAGCTTAGCTGTCCAAAACATTCAGTACTTC. As protein: CASSLAVQNIQYF. The complete variable domain, with remaining parts taken from reference TRBV7-2 and TRBJ2-4, reads GAGVSQSPSNKVTEKGKDVELRCDPISGHTALYWYRQSLGQGLEFLIYFQGNSAPDKSGLPSDRFSAERTGGSVSTLTIQRTQQEDSAVYLCASSLAVQNIQYFGAGTRLSVL.